These 27 T cell receptor beta chains were all obtained from the same sample, sequenced in a study of CD8+CD57+ T cells in acquired aplastic anemia. An expansion of CD8+CD57+ cells by flow cytometry had been shown in patients chosen for sequencing. Genomic DNA constituted the template upon which TCR beta VDJ and CDR3 profiling was performed. Each CDR3 protein gets one entry after TCRdb re-called the reads with MiXCR. The repertoire holds about 180,000 distinct CDR3 sequences, around 48% seen once, with about 1% in the top ten. Material: sorted CD4+, CD8+, or CD8+CD57+ T cells (not recorded which) from PBMCs. These receptors were collected from a human donor with aplastic anemia.

This clonotype came up many times. This chain uses TRBV2 with TRBJ2-7, with D unresolved. The germline V gene encodes CDR1 SNHLY and CDR2 FYNNEI. Trimming removed 7 bases from V and 0 bases from J, with 10 bases in between. The CDR3 is 13 residues long. This CDR3 reads CASTDLPSYEQYF. Written as DNA, the CDR3 is TGTGCCAGCACCGACCTGCCCTCCTACGAGCAGTACTTC.

This clonotype was seen at least ten times. The V gene is TRBV2, the J gene TRBJ2-6, with D possibly matching TRBD1 (5 bases). Germline V CDR1 and CDR2: SNHLY, FYNNEI. The CDR3 extends over 17 amino acids. Trimming pared 1 base from V and 0 bases from J, leaving 10 bases between. For the CDR3, the DNA is TGTGCCAGCAGTGAAGGGATCAGGGTCTCTGGGGCCAACGTCCTGACTTTC. Its translation: CASSEGIRVSGANVLTF. Together with reference TRBV2 and TRBJ2-6, the CDR3 gives the full variable domain: EPEVTQTPSHQVTQMGQEVILRCVPISNHLYFYWYRQILGQKVEFLVSFYNNEISEKSEIFDDQFSVERPDGSNFTLKIRSTKLEDSAMYFCASSEGIRVSGANVLTFGAGSRLTVL.

This clonotype was seen many times. This chain links TRBV20-1 with TRBJ2-1; 15 positions agree with TRBD2. There are 17 residues in the CDR3. Germline V gene sequence: CDR1 DFQATT, CDR2 SNEGSKA (reference sequence). V shed 1 base and J 7 bases; nucleotides not matched to a gene: 8. The CDR3, as DNA: TGCAGTGCTAGAGCCCCACCCGGGACTAGCGGGGGGAATGAGCAGTTCTTC. Translated, it gives CSARAPPGTSGGNEQFF.

The chain employs TRBV5-1 and TRBJ1-6; tentative D call: TRBD1 (5 bases). This CDR3 has 14 amino acids. Trimming took 7 bases from V and 9 from J, leaving 17 bases between them. Per germline, CDR1 SGHRS and CDR2 YFSETQ. The CDR3 loop is CASQEGPTGSPLHF. As DNA, the CDR3 is TGCGCCAGCCAGGAGGGGCCCACGGGTTCACCCCTCCACTTT.

This clonotype was picked up many times. V is TRBV6-2 or TRBV6-3 and J is TRBJ2-1, with 8 bases fitting TRBD1. The CDR3 is 15 amino acids. V lost 0 bases and J lost 7; bases outside the gene matches: 5. Germline CDR1 and CDR2: MNHEY and SVGEGT. This CDR3 reads CASSYSTGVGNEQFF. CDR3 nucleotides: TGTGCCAGCAGTTACTCGACAGGGGTTGGAAATGAGCAGTTCTTC.

This clonotype was found many times. This chain connects TRBV7-8 to TRBJ2-5, with D tentatively TRBD1 (6 bases). Germline CDR1 SGHVS, CDR2 FQNEAQ. This CDR3 is 13 amino acids long. V lost 5 bases and J lost 3, with 10 bases in between. In DNA, the CDR3 is TGTGCCAGCAGCAGAAACAGGGAAGAGACCCAGTACTTC. It translates to CASSRNREETQYF.

This chain connects TRBV29-1 to TRBJ1-1; D is possibly TRBD1 (6 bases). V was shortened by 4 bases and J by 3 bases, with 12 bases between the two germline ends. Per germline, CDR1 SQVTM and CDR2 ANQGSEA. This CDR3 has 13 residues. This CDR3 is CSVARGSYTEAFF. The CDR3 nucleotides are TGCAGCGTTGCTAGGGGGTCGTACACTGAAGCTTTCTTT.

This clonotype was seen a handful of times. V is TRBV6-4 and J is TRBJ2-3; 8 positions match TRBD1. In germline, CDR1 is MRHNA, CDR2 SNTAGT. The CDR3 totals 15 residues. V dropped 10 bases and J dropped 0; count of bases not matched to a gene: 9. The CDR3: CATAAGTGSTDTQYF. The CDR3 DNA follows: TGTGCCACCGCCGCCGGGACAGGCAGCACAGATACGCAGTATTTT.

In this sample, this clonotype turned up many times. The rearrangement joins TRBV5-1 to TRBJ2-2; D is uncertain. The CDR3 is made up of 15 amino acids. Per the germline V gene, CDR1 is SGHRS and CDR2 is YFSETQ. Trimming removed 0 bases from V and 0 bases from J, with 6 bases in between. CDR3 DNA sequence: TGCGCCAGCAGCTTGGATGTCGCGAACACCGGGGAGCTGTTTTTT. It codes for CASSLDVANTGELFF.

This clonotype came up many times. The chain employs TRBV5-8 and TRBJ2-3; the D is unclear. The CDR3 consists of 12 residues. V gave up 5 bases and J gave up 6 bases, with 10 bases separating them. Germline-derived CDR1 and CDR2 are SGHTS and YDEGEE. The CDR3 protein is CASRLQFDTQYF. For the CDR3, the DNA is TGTGCCAGCAGGCTGCAGTTCGATACGCAGTATTTT. Supplemented by reference TRBV5-8 and TRBJ2-3, the full variable domain reads EAGVTQSPTHLIKTRGQQATLRCSPISGHTSVYWYQQALGLGLQFLLWYDEGEERNRGNFPPRFSGRQFPNYSSELNVNALELEDSALYLCASRLQFDTQYFGPGTRLTVL.

On this clonotype: It may be a read error: a sequence one base away is much more abundant. The rearrangement links TRBV5-5 to TRBJ2-7, with 8 bases lining up with TRBD2. CDR3 length: 14 residues. The germline V gene encodes CDR1 SGHKS and CDR2 YYEKEE (reference sequence). In nucleotides, the CDR3 is TGTGCCAGCAGCTTGATAGCGGGGCCCGGCGAGCAGCACTTC. Protein: CASSLIAGPGEQHF.

This chain joins TRBV10-3 and TRBJ2-7; 10 nucleotides agree with TRBD2. The CDR3 covers 14 residues. J was trimmed by 7 bases and V by 3 bases; bases with no gene match: 6. Germline lookup yields CDR1 ENHRY and CDR2 SYGVKD. The DNA for the CDR3 is TGTGCCATCAGTGACCCACAGCGGGGGGGGGAGCAGTACTTC. Its translation: CAISDPQRGGEQYF.

Only one count was recorded for this clonotype. A single base separates this from a much larger clone, so it may be a read error. Given the absence of the conserved phenylalanine or tryptophan at the CDR3 end, a read error is likely. The chain has TRBV12-3 or TRBV12-4 and TRBJ1-2, with D possibly TRBD1 on 6 matching bases. The CDR3 loop spans 13 amino acids. V was cut by 3 bases and J by 7 bases, with 12 bases left in between. For the CDR3, the DNA is TGTGCCAGCAGTTTGATTGAGGGGGTTGGCTACACCTCC. Amino acids: CASSLIEGVGYTS.

This clonotype was recorded at least ten times. This chain uses TRBV6-5 with TRBJ1-1; tentatively, D is TRBD1 (6 bases). Germline loops: CDR1 MNHEY, CDR2 SVGAGI. The CDR3 covers 13 residues. V was pared by 5 bases and J by 4 bases, with 11 bases between. The CDR3 is CASSLGQSTEAFF. The CDR3 nucleotides are TGTGCCAGCAGTCTCGGACAGTCCACTGAAGCTTTCTTT.

This clonotype showed up many times. The gene calls are TRBV6-1 and TRBJ2-2, with TRBD2 identical over 8 bases. V trimming: 6 bases; J trimming: 1 base; junction bases outside the gene matches: 7. This CDR3 is built from 16 residues. In germline, CDR1 is MNHNS, CDR2 SASEGT. This CDR3 reads CASRTTGLENTGELFF. DNA for the CDR3: TGTGCCAGCAGAACAACGGGACTAGAGAACACCGGGGAGCTGTTTTTT.

The chain uses TRBV3-1 and TRBJ1-2; D is possibly TRBD1 (6 bases). This CDR3 comprises 17 residues. V dropped 4 bases and J dropped 5 bases, with 23 bases sitting between them. Germline CDR1 is LGHDT and CDR2 is YNNKEL (reference sequence). Written as DNA, the CDR3 is TGTGCCAGCAGCCCCCCATTGAGCAGGGGCGAGGTTTATGGCTACACCTTC. Encoded protein: CASSPPLSRGEVYGYTF.

Notes on this clonotype: The junction departs from germline at one end; a sequencing error may be responsible. The J gene is TRBJ1-1, the V gene TRBV27; TRBD1 matches at 8 bases. This CDR3 has 16 residues. Germline values: CDR1 MNHEY, CDR2 SMNVEV (reference sequence). CDR3 loop: CAGSIGQGRVRTEAFF. In nucleotides, the CDR3 is TGTGCCGGCAGTATAGGACAGGGAAGGGTTAGAACTGAAGCTTTCTTT.

This clonotype was seen ten or more times. CDR3 protein: CASSFSGSDTQYF. The CDR3 nucleotides are TGTGCCAGCAGCTTTTCAGGGTCAGATACGCAGTATTTT. The V and J genes are TRBV5-6 and TRBJ2-3; D might be TRBD1 (5 bases). The ends were cut back, 2 bases at V and 4 bases at J, with 8 bases in the middle. This CDR3 contains 13 residues. Per germline, CDR1 SGHDT and CDR2 YYEEEE.

The chain has TRBV19 and TRBJ1-2; weak D call: TRBD1 (6 bases). The V gene's germline CDR1 is LNHDA and CDR2 SQIVND (reference sequence). Trimming removed 3 bases at V and 7 bases at J, with 15 bases between. The CDR3 totals 14 residues. CDR3 coding DNA: TGTGCCAGTAGTATCGGGACGGGACACTCTGGCTACACCTTC. It specifies CASSIGTGHSGYTF.

There are a few counts of this clonotype. The genes are TRBV7-9 and TRBJ1-2, with D tentatively TRBD1 (6 bases). Germline V gene lookup returns CDR1 SEHNR and CDR2 FQNEAQ (reference sequence). CDR3 size: 14 residues. Deletions cut 6 bases from V and 4 bases from J, with 15 bases between. The CDR3 bases are TGTGCCAGCAGGCTGGACAGTACCTTCTATGGCTACACCTTC. Translation: CASRLDSTFYGYTF.

The chain carries TRBV24-1 and TRBJ1-2; 10 bases map to TRBD1. Trimming took 6 bases from V and 4 from J; bases not matched to a gene: 7. The CDR3 sequence is 15 residues long. CDR1 and CDR2 (germline): KGHDR, SFDVKD. The CDR3: CATSPGTGVPYGYTF. The CDR3, as DNA: TGTGCCACCAGTCCTGGGACAGGGGTCCCCTATGGCTACACCTTC.

The rearrangement uses TRBV4-1 and TRBJ2-7; unclear D gene. The J call may not be correct, given that the DNA end is closer to TRBJ2-1. Germline V gene lookup returns CDR1 MGHRA and CDR2 YSYEKL. The CDR3 contains 14 residues. CDR3 loop: CASSQVATDNEQFF. As DNA, the CDR3 is TGCGCCAGCAGCCAAGTGGCAACGGACAATGAGCAGTTCTTC.

The chain has TRBV10-3 and TRBJ1-1; 9 nucleotides agree with TRBD1. The CDR3 consists of 16 residues. The germline gives CDR1 ENHRY, CDR2 SYGVKD. The J segment lost 14 bases and the V segment lost 8 bases, leaving 24 bases of the junction unmatched. CDR3 loop: CAISSGTGRMNTGAFF. The CDR3 DNA is TGTGCCATCTCGTCCGGGACAGGGCGTATGAACACTGGAGCCTTCTTT.

This clonotype has only a few counts. The chain recombines TRBV25-1 with TRBJ1-3; D remains ambiguous. The CDR3 consists of 17 residues. Trimming removed 3 bases from V and 0 bases from J, with 15 bases in between. Per the germline V gene, CDR1 is MGHDK and CDR2 is SYGVNS. This CDR3 reads CASSDPTVQSSGNTIYF. The CDR3 DNA reads as TGTGCCAGCAGTGACCCCACGGTCCAAAGCTCTGGAAACACCATATATTTT.

This clonotype was seen just once. The chain couples TRBV9 to TRBJ1-1, with D unresolved. The V end lost 2 bases, the J end lost 6 bases, and 8 bases lay between the germline ends. Per germline, CDR1 SGDLS and CDR2 YYNGEE. The CDR3 sequence is 12 residues long. The CDR3 sequence is CASSVTGSEAFF. Written as DNA, the CDR3 is TGTGCCAGCAGCGTTACCGGGTCTGAAGCTTTCTTT.

There are many counts of this clonotype. The chain joins TRBV5-1 to TRBJ1-1; tentative D call: TRBD1 (6 bases). CDR1 and CDR2 from the germline V gene are SGHRS and YFSETQ. The CDR3 extends over 13 amino acids. Trimming shortened V by 7 bases and J by 1 base, and 11 bases separated the two germline ends. CDR3: CASHRDTNTEAFF. The CDR3 bases are TGCGCCAGCCACAGGGACACGAACACTGAAGCTTTCTTT.

The V gene is TRBV2, the J gene TRBJ1-6; 8 nucleotides agree with TRBD1. Losses at the gene ends were 1 base for V and 7 bases for J; bases not matched to a gene: 0. The length of the CDR3 is 14 residues. Germline CDR1 is SNHLY and CDR2 is FYNNEI. Here the CDR3 DNA reads TGTGCCAGCAGTGAAGGGACAGGGAATTCACCCCTCCACTTT. The encoded protein is CASSEGTGNSPLHF.